This T cell receptor beta chain is drawn from a study of blood T cell repertoires in COVID-19 (dated by TCRdb to about 2020). Background for the entire study: Collaborator samples came from the United States, Italy and Spain and covered acute and convalescent phases of COVID-19. The material from the prospective study consisted of cDNA or gDNA derived from T cells, B-cell-depleted T cells, or PBMCs. The dataset comprised deeply sampled blood TCRbeta repertoires from subjects exposed to, actively infected with, or recovered from COVID-19. A freely available public database, intended as a resource for researchers studying the immune response to SARS-CoV-2, is where the repertoires were released. The samples were drawn from two sources: the first 160 participants of the ongoing ImmuneRACE study, and 1,200 or so subjects contributed by 6 global collaborators. A de-identified subject ID, COVID-19 status, age in years and sex were almost always included in the sample metadata. Where available, HLA class I and class II types were taken from metadata supplied by the sample provider and were not determined by assay-based typing.

Whole blood was collected in K2EDTA tubes by collaborating institutions according to the institutions' own protocols. For TCRbeta analysis, collaborators shipped samples as frozen whole blood, isolated PBMCs, or DNA extracted from either of those sample types. What the authors observed across the whole study: The amount of clinical and demographic metadata varied by source and participant and was provided uncurated.

On this clone: Which antigen it targets is not known. It has no much larger one-base neighbor in the sample; base qualities were not kept.

Inclusive of the bounding cysteine and phenylalanine, the CDR3 is 14 residues long. The CDR3 DNA has 42 bases and is translated from base 1. Taken from the germline V gene (reference sequence), the CDR1 and CDR2 loops are LNHDA and SQIVND. The junction carries 11 bases between V and J, which are trimmed by 3 bases and 5 bases respectively. TCRbeta CDR3 regions were amplified from genomic DNA by means of the immunoSEQ Assay, a bias-controlled multiplex PCR. The original pipeline was this. The number of nucleated cells in each sample was estimated by amplification of reference gene primers within the assay. To quantify the absolute abundance of each unique TCRbeta CDR3 rearrangement, sequence reads were collapsed and filtered. For each sample, productive Simpson clonality was calculated as the square root of Simpson's diversity index across productive rearrangements. The immuneACCESS repertoire file appears here via TCRdb, limited to in-frame rearrangements. These files lack a portion of the clones; in checked studies, under half of the deficit traces to unresolved V genes, and the cause of the others is not known. For V, J and clone size, that table is used; D and trimming come from the DNA. This sample has about 98,000 clones in its table, and around 72% of those were observed once. The leading ten clones occupy roughly 24% of the sample.

Material for sequencing was peripheral blood. The receptor chain draws on TRBV19 and TRBJ1-5; the D gene cannot be named for sure. The source of this sequence is a man between 65 and 85 years old with acute or convalescent COVID-19. The CDR3: CASSMGRRDQPQHF. The DNA sequence is given as TGTGCCAGTAGTATGGGTCGGCGGGATCAGCCCCAGCATTTT.